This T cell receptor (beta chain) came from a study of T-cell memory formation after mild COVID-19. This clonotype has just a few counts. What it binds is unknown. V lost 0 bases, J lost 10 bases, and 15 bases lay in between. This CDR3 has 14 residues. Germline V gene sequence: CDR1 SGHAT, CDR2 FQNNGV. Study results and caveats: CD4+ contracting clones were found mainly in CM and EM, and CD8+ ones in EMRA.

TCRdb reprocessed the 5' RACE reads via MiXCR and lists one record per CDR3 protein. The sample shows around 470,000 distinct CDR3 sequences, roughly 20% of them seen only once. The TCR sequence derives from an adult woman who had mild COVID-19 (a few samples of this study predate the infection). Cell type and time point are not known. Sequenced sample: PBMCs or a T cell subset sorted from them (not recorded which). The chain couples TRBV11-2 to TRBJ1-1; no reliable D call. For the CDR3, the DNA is TGTGCCAGCAGCTTAGATGTCCCAAATCCCGGAGCTTTCTTT. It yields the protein CASSLDVPNPGAFF.